The subject of this entry is one T cell receptor (beta chain). MiXCR was run by TCRdb on the reads, yielding one entry per CDR3 protein. The sample holds hundreds of thousands of distinct CDR3 sequences, 20% to 25% seen once. The source of the sample is a study of T cell repertoires in cytomegalovirus infection. Germline CDR1 is DFQATT and CDR2 is SNEGSKA (reference sequence). This CDR3 is built from 15 residues. V trimming: 3 bases; J trimming: 6 bases; junction bases outside the gene matches: 12. The sample consisted of CD8+ T cells from PBMCs. This chain uses TRBV20-1 with TRBJ1-2, with TRBD1 identical over 8 bases. The receptor comes from a human donor in good health (CMV status not recorded). Some clones in this sample may be carry-over from other donors' samples. The CDR3 is CSARGAGTGLNGYTF. The CDR3 nucleotides read TGCAGTGCTAGGGGGGCCGGGACAGGCTTAAATGGCTACACCTTC.